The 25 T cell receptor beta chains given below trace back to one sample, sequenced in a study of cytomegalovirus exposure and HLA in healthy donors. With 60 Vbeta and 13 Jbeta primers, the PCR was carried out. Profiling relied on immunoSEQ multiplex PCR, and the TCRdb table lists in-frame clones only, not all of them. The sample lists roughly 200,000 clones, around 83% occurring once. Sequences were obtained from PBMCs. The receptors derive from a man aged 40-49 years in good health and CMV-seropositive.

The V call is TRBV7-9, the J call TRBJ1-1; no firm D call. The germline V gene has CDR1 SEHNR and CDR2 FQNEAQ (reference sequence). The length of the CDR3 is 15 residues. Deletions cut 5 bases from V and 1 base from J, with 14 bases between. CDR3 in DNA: TGTGCCAGCAGCGATACAAGTAGAGGGAACACTGAAGCTTTCTTT. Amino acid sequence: CASSDTSRGNTEAFF.

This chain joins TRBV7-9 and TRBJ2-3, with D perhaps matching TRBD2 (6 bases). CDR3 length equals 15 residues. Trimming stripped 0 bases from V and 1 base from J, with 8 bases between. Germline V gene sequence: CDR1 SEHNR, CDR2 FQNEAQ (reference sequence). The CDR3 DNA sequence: TGTGCCAGCAGCTTAGCTTCGGGGGGCACAGATACGCAGTATTTT. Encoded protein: CASSLASGGTDTQYF.

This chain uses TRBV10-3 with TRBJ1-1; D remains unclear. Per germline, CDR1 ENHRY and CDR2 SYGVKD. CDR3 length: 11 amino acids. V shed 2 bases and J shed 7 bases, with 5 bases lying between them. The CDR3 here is CAISEGIEAFF. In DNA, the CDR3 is TGTGCCATCAGTGAGGGCATTGAAGCTTTCTTT.

The CDR3 region is CASSLRGPSGGHEQYF. CDR3 bases: TGTGCCAGCAGCCTACGGGGTCCTAGCGGGGGTCACGAGCAGTACTTC. The rearrangement joins TRBV14 to TRBJ2-7; TRBD2 matches at 10 bases. Losses at the gene ends were 4 bases for V and 5 bases for J; bases not matched to a gene: 11. The CDR3 has 16 amino acids. Germline CDR1 SGHDN, CDR2 FVKESK.

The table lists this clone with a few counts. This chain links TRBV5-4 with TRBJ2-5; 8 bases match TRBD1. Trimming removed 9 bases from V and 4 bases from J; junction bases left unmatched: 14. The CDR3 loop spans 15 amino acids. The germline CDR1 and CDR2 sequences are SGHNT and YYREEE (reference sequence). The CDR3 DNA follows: TGTGCCACCCAGTCGGCAGGGGGCGTTGGAGAGACCCAGTACTTC. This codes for CATQSAGGVGETQYF.

This chain's CDR3 is CASSTNRPYGYTF. In DNA form, the CDR3 reads TGTGCCAGCAGCACTAACAGGCCTTATGGCTACACCTTC. The genes are TRBV7-2 and TRBJ1-2; D possibly corresponds to TRBD1 (5 bases). This CDR3 comprises 13 residues. Trimming stripped 5 bases from V and 5 bases from J, with 12 bases between. Germline V lookup: CDR1 SGHTA, CDR2 FQGNSA. Together with reference TRBV7-2 and TRBJ1-2, the CDR3 gives the full variable domain: GAGVSQSPSNKVTEKGKDVELRCDPISGHTALYWYRQSLGQGLEFLIYFQGNSAPDKSGLPSDRFSAERTGGSVSTLTIQRTQQEDSAVYLCASSTNRPYGYTFGSGTRLTVV.

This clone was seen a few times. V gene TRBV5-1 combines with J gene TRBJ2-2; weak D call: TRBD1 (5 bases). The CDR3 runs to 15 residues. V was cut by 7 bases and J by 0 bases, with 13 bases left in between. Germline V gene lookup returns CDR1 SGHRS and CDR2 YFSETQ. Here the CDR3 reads CASGMGQANTGELFF. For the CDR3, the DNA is TGCGCCAGCGGTATGGGGCAGGCGAACACCGGGGAGCTGTTTTTT.

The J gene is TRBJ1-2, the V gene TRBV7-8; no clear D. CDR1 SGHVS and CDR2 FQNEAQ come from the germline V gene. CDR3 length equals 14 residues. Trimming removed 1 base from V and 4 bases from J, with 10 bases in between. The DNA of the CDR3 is TGTGCCAGCAGCTTAGGAAGAGTACTCTATGGCTACACCTTC. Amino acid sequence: CASSLGRVLYGYTF.

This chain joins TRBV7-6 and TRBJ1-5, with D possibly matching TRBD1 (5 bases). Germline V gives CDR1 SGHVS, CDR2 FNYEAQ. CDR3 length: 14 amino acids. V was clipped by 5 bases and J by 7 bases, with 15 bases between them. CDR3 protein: CASSRGGGGQPQHF. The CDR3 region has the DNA TGTGCCAGCAGCCGAGGCGGGGGAGGACAGCCCCAGCATTTT. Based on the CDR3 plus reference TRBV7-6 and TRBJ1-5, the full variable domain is GAGVSQSPRYKVTKRGQDVALRCDPISGHVSLYWYRQALGQGPEFLTYFNYEAQQDKSGLPNDRFSAERPEGSISTLTIQRTEQRDSAMYRCASSRGGGGQPQHFGDGTRLSIL.

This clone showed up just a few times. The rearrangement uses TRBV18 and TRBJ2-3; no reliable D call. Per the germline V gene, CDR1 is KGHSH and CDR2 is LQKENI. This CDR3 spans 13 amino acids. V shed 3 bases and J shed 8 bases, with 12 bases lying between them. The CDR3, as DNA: TGTGCCAGCTCACCGCCTAGTGCCGGTACGCAGTATTTT. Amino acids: CASSPPSAGTQYF.

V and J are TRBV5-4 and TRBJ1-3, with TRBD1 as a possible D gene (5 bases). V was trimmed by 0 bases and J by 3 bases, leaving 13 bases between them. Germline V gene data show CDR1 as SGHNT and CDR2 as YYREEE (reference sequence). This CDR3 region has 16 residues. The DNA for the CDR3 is TGTGCCAGCAGCTTGGGAAGGGGCGCCGGTGGAAACACCATATATTTT. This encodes CASSLGRGAGGNTIYF.

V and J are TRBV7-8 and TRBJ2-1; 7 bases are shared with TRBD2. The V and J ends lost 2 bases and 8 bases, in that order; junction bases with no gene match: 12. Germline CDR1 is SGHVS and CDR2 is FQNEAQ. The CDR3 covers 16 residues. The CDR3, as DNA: TGTGCCAGCAGCTTAAAAGCGAGACTAGCAGTCGATGAGCAGTTCTTC. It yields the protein CASSLKARLAVDEQFF.

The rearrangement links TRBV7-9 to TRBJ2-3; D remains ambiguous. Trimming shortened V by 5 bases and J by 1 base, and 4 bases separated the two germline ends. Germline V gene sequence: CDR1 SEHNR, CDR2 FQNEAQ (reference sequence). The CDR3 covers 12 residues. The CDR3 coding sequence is TGTGCCAGCAGCGCGGGCACAGATACGCAGTATTTT. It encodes CASSAGTDTQYF.

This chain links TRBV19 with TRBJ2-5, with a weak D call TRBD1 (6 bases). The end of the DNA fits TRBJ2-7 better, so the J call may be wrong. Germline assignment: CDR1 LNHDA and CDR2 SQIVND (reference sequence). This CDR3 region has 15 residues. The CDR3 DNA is TGTGCCAGTAGTACCCTAGGACAGATCTCCTACGAGCAGTACTTC. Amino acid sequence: CASSTLGQISYEQYF.

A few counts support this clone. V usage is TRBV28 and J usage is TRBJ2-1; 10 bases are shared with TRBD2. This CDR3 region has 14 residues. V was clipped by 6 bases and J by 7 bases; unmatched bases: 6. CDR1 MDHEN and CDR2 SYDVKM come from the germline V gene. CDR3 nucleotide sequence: TGTGCCAGCAGCACTAGCGGGAAATCGAATGAGCAGTTCTTC. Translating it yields CASSTSGKSNEQFF.

The CDR3, as DNA: TGTGCCAGCAGTTATTTTTACAGGGCGAATGAAGCTTTCTTT. Translation gives CASSYFYRANEAFF. V is TRBV6-5 and J is TRBJ1-1; tentatively, D is TRBD1 (6 bases). The CDR3 loop spans 14 amino acids. Germline-derived CDR1 and CDR2 are MNHEY and SVGAGI. V lost 3 bases and J 7 bases, leaving 15 bases between the germline ends.

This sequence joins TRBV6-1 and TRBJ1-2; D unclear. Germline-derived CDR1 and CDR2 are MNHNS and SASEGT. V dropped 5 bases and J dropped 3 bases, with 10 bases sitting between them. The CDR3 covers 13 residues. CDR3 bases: TGTGCCAGCAGTCCTGAGGGTCACTATGGCTACACCTTC. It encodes CASSPEGHYGYTF.

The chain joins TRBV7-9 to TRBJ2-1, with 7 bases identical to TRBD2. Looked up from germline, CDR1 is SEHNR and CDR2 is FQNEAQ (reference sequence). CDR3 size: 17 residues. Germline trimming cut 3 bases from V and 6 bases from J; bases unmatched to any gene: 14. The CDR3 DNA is TGTGCCAGCAGCTTCCCCCACCGGGACTATAAATCCAATGAGCAGTTCTTC. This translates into CASSFPHRDYKSNEQFF. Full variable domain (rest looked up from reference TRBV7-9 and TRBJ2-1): DTGVSQNPRHKITKRGQNVTFRCDPISEHNRLYWYRQTLGQGPEFLTYFQNEAQLEKSRLLSDRFSAERPKGSFSTLEIQRTEQGDSAMYLCASSFPHRDYKSNEQFFGPGTRLTVL.

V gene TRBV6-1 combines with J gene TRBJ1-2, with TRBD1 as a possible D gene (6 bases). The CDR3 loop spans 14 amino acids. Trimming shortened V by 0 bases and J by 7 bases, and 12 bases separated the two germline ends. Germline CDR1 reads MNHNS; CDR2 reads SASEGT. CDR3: CASSEAIQGGGYTF. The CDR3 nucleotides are TGTGCCAGCAGTGAAGCGATACAGGGTGGTGGCTACACCTTC.

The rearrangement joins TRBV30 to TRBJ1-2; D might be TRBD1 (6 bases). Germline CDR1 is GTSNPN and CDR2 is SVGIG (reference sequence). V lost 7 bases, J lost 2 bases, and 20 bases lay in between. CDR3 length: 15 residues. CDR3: CALTTATGHNYGYTF. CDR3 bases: TGTGCCTTGACTACTGCAACGGGACACAACTATGGCTACACCTTC.

Here the CDR3 DNA reads TGTGCCAGCAGCCACCCAGCAGGGGTCGAGCAGTACTTC. This gives the protein CASSHPAGVEQYF. The chain links TRBV5-4 to TRBJ2-7, with D maybe TRBD1 (6 bases). CDR1 is SGHNT and CDR2 is YYREEE in the germline V gene (reference sequence). CDR3 length: 13 residues. V lost 4 bases to trimming and J lost 6 bases, with 14 bases between them. The complete variable domain, with remaining parts taken from reference TRBV5-4 and TRBJ2-7, reads ETGVTQSPTHLIKTRGQQVTLRCSSQSGHNTVSWYQQALGQGPQFIFQYYREEENGRGNFPPRFSGLQFPNYSSELNVNALELDDSALYLCASSHPAGVEQYFGPGTRLTVT.

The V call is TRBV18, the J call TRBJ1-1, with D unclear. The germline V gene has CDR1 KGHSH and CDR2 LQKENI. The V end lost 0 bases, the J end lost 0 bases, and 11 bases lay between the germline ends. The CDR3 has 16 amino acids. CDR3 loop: CASSPPLQRLNTEAFF. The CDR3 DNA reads TGTGCCAGCTCACCACCTCTTCAGAGGTTGAACACTGAAGCTTTCTTT.

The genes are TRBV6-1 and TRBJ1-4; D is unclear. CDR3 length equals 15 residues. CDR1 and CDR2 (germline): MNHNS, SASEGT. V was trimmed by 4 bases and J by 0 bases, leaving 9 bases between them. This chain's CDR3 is CASSGYTATNEKLFF. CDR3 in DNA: TGTGCCAGCAGTGGTTACACAGCAACTAATGAAAAACTGTTTTTT.

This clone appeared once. The CDR3 here is CASSLGLVLETQYF. In DNA form, the CDR3 reads TGTGCCAGCAGCTTAGGACTAGTTTTAGAGACCCAGTACTTC. The V and J genes are TRBV7-2 and TRBJ2-5; a possible D gene is TRBD2 (6 bases). Trimming took off 1 base at V and 4 bases at J, with 10 bases between the two ends. This CDR3 is built from 14 residues. CDR1 and CDR2 from the germline V gene are SGHTA and FQGNSA. Drawing the rest from reference TRBV7-2 and TRBJ2-5, the complete variable domain is GAGVSQSPSNKVTEKGKDVELRCDPISGHTALYWYRQSLGQGLEFLIYFQGNSAPDKSGLPSDRFSAERTGGSVSTLTIQRTQQEDSAVYLCASSLGLVLETQYFGPGTRLLVL.

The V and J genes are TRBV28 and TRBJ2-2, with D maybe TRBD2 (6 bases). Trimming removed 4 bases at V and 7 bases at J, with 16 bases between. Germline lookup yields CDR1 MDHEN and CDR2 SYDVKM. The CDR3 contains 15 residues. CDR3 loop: CASSSIRRGGGELFF. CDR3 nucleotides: TGTGCCAGCAGTTCTATCCGGCGGGGCGGCGGGGAGCTGTTTTTT.